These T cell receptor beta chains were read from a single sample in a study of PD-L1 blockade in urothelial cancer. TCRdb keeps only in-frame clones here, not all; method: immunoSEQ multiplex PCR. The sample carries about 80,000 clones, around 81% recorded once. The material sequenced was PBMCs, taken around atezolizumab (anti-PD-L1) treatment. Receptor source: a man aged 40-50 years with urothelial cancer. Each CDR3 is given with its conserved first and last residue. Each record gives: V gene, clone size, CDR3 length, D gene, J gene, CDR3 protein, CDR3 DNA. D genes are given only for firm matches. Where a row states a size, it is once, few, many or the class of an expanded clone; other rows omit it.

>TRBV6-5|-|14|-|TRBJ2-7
CASSTLGGTYEQYF
TGTGCCAGCAGTACTCTAGGGGGTACCTACGAGCAGTACTTC
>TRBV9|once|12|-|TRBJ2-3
CASSSGSDTQYF
TGTGCCAGCAGCTCGGGGTCAGATACGCAGTATTTT
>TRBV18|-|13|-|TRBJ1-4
CASSSTENEKLFF
TGTGCCAGCTCATCAACAGAGAATGAAAAACTGTTTTTT
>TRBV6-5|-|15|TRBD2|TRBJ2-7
CASSYSITREGEQYF
TGTGCCAGCAGTTACTCGATCACCAGGGAGGGCGAGCAGTACTTC
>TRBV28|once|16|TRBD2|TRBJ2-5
CASSGIGTSGRETQYF
TGTGCCAGCAGTGGAATTGGGACTAGCGGACGAGAGACCCAGTACTTC
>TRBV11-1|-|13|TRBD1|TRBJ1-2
CASSLQGGHGYTF
TGTGCCAGCAGTTTACAGGGGGGCCATGGCTACACCTTC
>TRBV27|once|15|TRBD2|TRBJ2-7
CASSLGAGGTYEQYF
TGTGCCAGCAGTTTAGGGGCGGGAGGGACCTACGAGCAGTACTTC
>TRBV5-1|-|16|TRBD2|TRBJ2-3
CASSLGTSGNTDTQYF
TGCGCCAGCAGCCTCGGGACTAGCGGGAATACAGATACGCAGTATTTT
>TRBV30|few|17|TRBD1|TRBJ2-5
CAWNARKLDRVGETQYF
TGTGCCTGGAACGCCCGAAAGTTGGACAGGGTAGGTGAGACCCAGTACTTC
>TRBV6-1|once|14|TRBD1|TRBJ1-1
CASSPTGGKTEAFF
TGTGCCAGCAGTCCTACAGGGGGCAAAACTGAAGCTTTCTTT